The 19 T cell receptor beta chains given below trace back to one sample, sequenced in a study of neurological immune-mediated disorders. TCRdb fed the 5' RACE reads into MiXCR, producing one record per CDR3 protein. The sample has about 84,000 distinct CDR3 sequences; under 13% are singletons. Sequencing used PBMCs. Receptors were obtained from a man aged 35-49 years in good health.

This clonotype was seen repeatedly, ten times or more. This rearrangement joins TRBV7-2 to TRBJ2-3, with no clear D. Germline CDR1 is SGHTA and CDR2 is FQGNSA. The CDR3 totals 12 residues. Deletions cut 4 bases from V and 2 bases from J, with 4 bases between. CDR3 bases: TGTGCCAGCAGCTACGTCACAGATACGCAGTATTTT. This gives the protein CASSYVTDTQYF.

This sequence joins TRBV18 and TRBJ1-5; 7 nucleotides agree with TRBD1. The germline V gene has CDR1 KGHSH and CDR2 LQKENI. V dropped 1 base and J dropped 2; count of bases not matched to a gene: 8. This CDR3 region has 17 residues. CDR3 coding DNA: TGTGCCAGCTCACCACGATCCAGGCAGGGGGGCAATCAGCCCCAGCATTTT. Encoded protein: CASSPRSRQGGNQPQHF.

This clonotype was seen a single time. Given a much more abundant clone one base away, this may be a read error. The V call is TRBV25-1, the J call TRBJ1-1, with TRBD1 as a possible D gene (6 bases). Germline assignment: CDR1 MGHDK and CDR2 SYGVNS. V lost 5 bases, J lost 4 bases, and 17 bases lay in between. The CDR3 loop spans 15 amino acids. CDR3 sequence: CASSPWVGAGTEAFF. The CDR3, as DNA: TGTGCCAGCAGTCCCTGGGTGGGGGCTGGCACTGAAGCTTTCTTT. Based on the CDR3 plus reference TRBV25-1 and TRBJ1-1, the full variable domain is EADIYQTPRYLVIGTGKKITLECSQTMGHDKMYWYQQDPGMELHLIHYSYGVNSTEKGDLSSESTVSRIRTEHFPLTLESARPSHTSQYLCASSPWVGAGTEAFFGQGTRLTVV.

This clonotype was counted at least ten times. This sequence joins TRBV7-9 and TRBJ1-2; D is uncertain. The CDR3 has 15 residues. Germline V gene data show CDR1 as SEHNR and CDR2 as FQNEAQ (reference sequence). Trimming took 2 bases from V and 2 from J, leaving 12 bases between them. Written as DNA, the CDR3 is TGTGCCAGCAGCTTACGGGAAGGACCCAACTATGGCTACACCTTC. As protein: CASSLREGPNYGYTF.

At least ten counts were recorded for this clonotype. The chain employs TRBV2 and TRBJ1-6; D gene ambiguous. Trimming removed 7 bases from V and 5 bases from J, with 15 bases in between. Germline V gives CDR1 SNHLY, CDR2 FYNNEI. CDR3 size: 15 residues. The CDR3 DNA sequence: TGTGCCAGCATTTCGTCGCCTGAGGATAATTCACCCCTCCACTTT. It is translated as CASISSPEDNSPLHF.

For this clonotype: With a much larger clone just one base away, this may be a read error. The J gene is TRBJ2-1, the V gene TRBV10-3, with TRBD1 matching over 10 bases. V lost 10 bases and J lost 6; bases outside the gene matches: 9. CDR3 length equals 14 residues. The germline CDR1 and CDR2 sequences are ENHRY and SYGVKD. CDR3 coding DNA: TGTGCCACCTCCCGGGGACAGGGGTCCAATGAGCAGTTCTTC. This translates into CATSRGQGSNEQFF.

This clonotype is judged medium-sized (0.01 to 0.1%). The V gene is TRBV12-3 or TRBV12-4, the J gene TRBJ2-3; tentatively, D is TRBD1 or TRBD2 (5 bases each). Trimming stripped 4 bases from V and 1 base from J, with 18 bases between. The CDR3 has 17 amino acids. In DNA form, the CDR3 reads TGTGCCAGCAGTTCCAGTTGGGGGACCCAGGGCACAGATACGCAGTATTTT. Translation gives CASSSSWGTQGTDTQYF.

The sample holds many counts of this clonotype. CDR3: CSVDRGFAFF. The CDR3 DNA is TGCAGCGTTGACCGTGGATTCGCTTTCTTT. The chain uses TRBV29-1 and TRBJ1-1; no clear D gene. V shed 3 bases and J shed 11 bases, with 10 bases lying between them. This CDR3 is 10 amino acids long. Germline V gives CDR1 SQVTM, CDR2 ANQGSEA.

This clonotype came up many times. The CDR3 coding sequence is TGCGCCAGCAGCTTGTCGGCAAACACCGGGGAGCTGTTTTTT. It encodes CASSLSANTGELFF. V and J are TRBV5-1 and TRBJ2-2, with D uncertain. The V end was cut by 1 base, the J end by 2 bases, with 6 bases between. This CDR3 contains 14 residues. The germline CDR1 and CDR2 sequences are SGHRS and YFSETQ.

At least ten counts were recorded for this clonotype. J is TRBJ2-7 and V is TRBV20-1; maybe TRBD1 (6 bases). Trimming pared 0 bases from V and 0 bases from J, leaving 12 bases between. CDR3 length: 15 residues. The germline gives CDR1 DFQATT, CDR2 SNEGSKA (reference sequence). The CDR3 loop reads CSARDARGNSYEQYF. The CDR3 DNA reads TGCAGTGCTAGAGATGCCAGGGGTAACTCCTACGAGCAGTACTTC.

V and J are TRBV25-1 and TRBJ2-1; D possibly corresponds to TRBD1 (6 bases). The germline gives CDR1 MGHDK, CDR2 SYGVNS. The length of the CDR3 is 16 residues. V was trimmed by 2 bases and J by 8 bases, leaving 19 bases between them. CDR3 residues: CASSEDTGSYKDEQFF. The CDR3 region has the DNA TGTGCCAGCAGTGAAGACACAGGGTCATATAAAGATGAGCAGTTCTTC. The whole variable domain, filled in from reference TRBV25-1 and TRBJ2-1, reads EADIYQTPRYLVIGTGKKITLECSQTMGHDKMYWYQQDPGMELHLIHYSYGVNSTEKGDLSSESTVSRIRTEHFPLTLESARPSHTSQYLCASSEDTGSYKDEQFFGPGTRLTVL.

This clonotype was picked up many times. The rearrangement joins TRBV12-3 or TRBV12-4 to TRBJ2-5, with 7 bases aligning to TRBD1. V shed 3 bases and J 2 bases; nucleotides not matched to a gene: 3. This CDR3 region has 14 residues. The CDR3 loop is CASSFGTVQETQYF. CDR3 nucleotides: TGTGCCAGCAGTTTCGGGACAGTTCAAGAGACCCAGTACTTC.

This clonotype showed up many times. J is TRBJ2-7 and V is TRBV28, with D possibly being TRBD1 (6 bases). CDR1 is MDHEN, CDR2 SYDVKM, per germline. This CDR3 has 16 residues. Trimming pared 7 bases from V and 4 bases from J, leaving 23 bases between. The CDR3 bases are TGTGCCAGCACCCCCTGGTCCAGGGGCGCGAGTTACGAGCAGTACTTC. Protein product: CASTPWSRGASYEQYF.

This clonotype has at least ten counts. The chain carries TRBV12-3 or TRBV12-4 and TRBJ2-2, with D possibly being TRBD2 (5 bases). Trimming pared 6 bases from V and 5 bases from J, leaving 22 bases between. This CDR3 is 17 amino acids long. The CDR3 region has the DNA TGTGCCAGCAGGTTGGCGCGCAGAGGGAGTTATACCGGGGAGCTGTTTTTT. This translates into CASRLARRGSYTGELFF.

There are many counts of this clonotype. The chain is built from TRBV20-1 and TRBJ2-7, with D unclear. Germline V gene sequence: CDR1 DFQATT, CDR2 SNEGSKA (reference sequence). V was pared by 0 bases and J by 5 bases, with 8 bases between. The CDR3 contains 12 residues. The CDR3 DNA reads as TGCAGTGCTAGAGATCGAGAGGACGAGCAGTACTTC. Its protein is CSARDREDEQYF.

At least ten counts were recorded for this clonotype. This chain connects TRBV29-1 to TRBJ1-1, with D unresolved. Trimming shortened V by 5 bases and J by 10 bases, and 26 bases separated the two germline ends. This CDR3 is 15 amino acids long. Germline V gene sequence: CDR1 SQVTM, CDR2 ANQGSEA. Written as DNA, the CDR3 is TGCAGCGTTACCGGTGGGGTCTACCCCTTTTCTGGAGCTTTCTTT. Translation: CSVTGGVYPFSGAFF.

In this sample, this clonotype turned up many times. The V call is TRBV5-1, the J call TRBJ1-5; 9 nucleotides line up with TRBD1. Germline CDR1 is SGHRS and CDR2 is YFSETQ. The CDR3 has 17 amino acids. J lost 4 bases, V lost 0 bases, and 8 bases had no gene match. CDR3 DNA: TGCGCCAGCAGCTTGGCCCCGATGGGACAGGGAAATCAGCCCCAGCATTTT. This gives the protein CASSLAPMGQGNQPQHF.

Ten or more counts support this clonotype. The rearrangement links TRBV4-2 to TRBJ2-5, with 14 bases aligning to TRBD2. The CDR3 has 18 amino acids. Germline CDR1 is LGHNA and CDR2 is YNFKEQ. V was pared by 1 base and J by 4 bases, with 8 bases of the junction left unmatched. The CDR3 DNA is TGTGCCAGCAGCCAAGCTGGGGAGACTAGCGGGGGGGTAGAGACCCAGTACTTC. The encoded protein is CASSQAGETSGGVETQYF.

This clonotype was counted ten times or more. The rearrangement joins TRBV12-3 or TRBV12-4 to TRBJ1-5; 7 bases are a match to TRBD1. J lost 6 bases, V lost 5 bases, and 7 bases had no gene match. There are 14 residues in the CDR3. CDR3 loop: CASSPQGSGQPQHF. The CDR3, as DNA: TGTGCCAGCAGTCCACAGGGGTCTGGTCAGCCCCAGCATTTT.